The 21 T cell receptor beta chains in this list originate from one sample, sequenced in a study of T-cell memory formation after mild COVID-19. MiXCR, applied by TCRdb to the 5' RACE reads, yields one record per CDR3 protein. The sample contains about 350,000 distinct CDR3 sequences, 20% to 25% of which appear only once. Sequencing used PBMCs or a T cell subset sorted from them (not recorded which). Receptor source: a young man who had mild COVID-19 (a few samples of this study predate the infection). Cell type and time point are not known.

This chain connects TRBV24-1 to TRBJ1-1; D ambiguous. The CDR3 has 15 residues. V was shortened by 7 bases and J by 1 base, with 15 bases between the two germline ends. Germline V CDR1 and CDR2: KGHDR, SFDVKD. Written as DNA, the CDR3 is TGTGCCACCAGCACCTCAGAGGAGCGGAACACTGAAGCTTTCTTT. This codes for CATSTSEERNTEAFF.

V usage is TRBV11-3 and J usage is TRBJ2-6; 8 nucleotides agree with TRBD1. Germline V gives CDR1 SGHNT, CDR2 YENEEA. Germline trimming cut 4 bases from V and 4 bases from J; bases unmatched to any gene: 6. The CDR3 is made up of 16 amino acids. DNA for the CDR3: TGTGCCAGCAGCTCCGGGACAGGCTTGGGGGCCAACGTCCTGACTTTC. It codes for CASSSGTGLGANVLTF.

The chain has TRBV27 and TRBJ1-4, with D perhaps TRBD1 (5 bases). Germline V gene sequence: CDR1 MNHEY, CDR2 SMNVEV (reference sequence). Trimming shortened V by 1 base and J by 8 bases, and 14 bases separated the two germline ends. The CDR3 length is 15 residues. In nucleotides, the CDR3 is TGTGCCAGCAGTTTATGGGGGGAAGTGGGAGAAAAACTGTTTTTT. This codes for CASSLWGEVGEKLFF.

Only a few counts were recorded for this clonotype. V gene TRBV12-3 or TRBV12-4 combines with J gene TRBJ2-5; 7 bases line up with TRBD2. The CDR3 loop spans 14 amino acids. The J segment lost 2 bases and the V segment lost 6 bases, leaving 6 bases of the junction unmatched. The CDR3 region is CASSGGGRQETQYF. The DNA of the CDR3 is TGTGCCAGCAGCGGCGGGGGAAGACAAGAGACCCAGTACTTC.

This clonotype was recorded many times. V usage is TRBV7-6 and J usage is TRBJ2-3, with D possibly matching TRBD1 (6 bases). CDR3 length equals 14 residues. Germline values: CDR1 SGHVS, CDR2 FNYEAQ. V was shortened by 4 bases and J by 1 base, with 9 bases between the two germline ends. CDR3 amino acids: CASSSAGGTDTQYF. The CDR3 nucleotides are TGTGCCAGCAGCTCTGCAGGGGGCACAGATACGCAGTATTTT.

This clonotype has a handful of counts. The gene calls are TRBV12-3 or TRBV12-4 and TRBJ2-7, with 10 positions matching TRBD2. V lost 3 bases to trimming and J lost 7 bases; unmatched junction nucleotides: 6. CDR3 length equals 14 residues. CDR3 sequence reads: CASSFPASGGEQYF. As DNA, the CDR3 is TGTGCCAGCAGTTTTCCGGCTAGCGGGGGTGAGCAGTACTTC.

The rearrangement links TRBV7-3 to TRBJ2-2; D remains ambiguous. Germline V gene data show CDR1 as SGHTA and CDR2 as FQGTGA. The CDR3 extends over 16 amino acids. Trimming removed 0 bases at V and 5 bases at J, with 13 bases between. CDR3 amino acids: CASSLTGSSQTGELFF. DNA for the CDR3: TGTGCCAGCAGCTTAACAGGCTCAAGTCAAACCGGGGAGCTGTTTTTT.

This clonotype was seen only a few times. The V and J genes are TRBV4-1 and TRBJ2-5, with TRBD2 matching over 7 bases. This CDR3 has 16 amino acids. V lost 0 bases and J lost 1; bases outside the gene matches: 5. The germline gives CDR1 MGHRA, CDR2 YSYEKL. The CDR3 nucleotides read TGCGCCAGCAGCCAAGATCCAGCGGGGTTCCAAGAGACCCAGTACTTC. Its translation: CASSQDPAGFQETQYF.

This clonotype was observed a single time. CDR3 DNA sequence: TGTGCCAGCTCACCACCGGGGGACAGGGGCCTAGATACGCAGTATTTT. Translation: CASSPPGDRGLDTQYF. The chain links TRBV18 to TRBJ2-3, with 10 bases lining up with TRBD1. Losses at the gene ends were 0 bases for V and 5 bases for J; bases not matched to a gene: 5. The germline V gene encodes CDR1 KGHSH and CDR2 LQKENI. There are 16 residues in the CDR3.

CDR3 in amino acids: CASSSTGGAETQYF. The CDR3 region has the DNA TGCGCCAGCAGCTCAACAGGGGGCGCCGAGACCCAGTACTTC. The J gene is TRBJ2-5, the V gene TRBV5-1; 9 nucleotides match TRBD1. Germline V gene data show CDR1 as SGHRS and CDR2 as YFSETQ. The CDR3 length is 14 residues. The V segment lost 3 bases and the J segment 5 bases; nucleotides outside the gene matches: 5. Supplemented by reference TRBV5-1 and TRBJ2-5, the full variable domain reads KAGVTQTPRYLIKTRGQQVTLSCSPISGHRSVSWYQQTPGQGLQFLFEYFSETQRNKGNFPGRFSGRQFSNSRSEMNVSTLELGDSALYLCASSSTGGAETQYFGPGTRLLVL.

The rearrangement links TRBV6-5 to TRBJ1-2, with D hard to call. The germline V and J ends were trimmed by 2 bases and 8 bases, with 12 bases remaining between them. Germline CDR1 reads MNHEY; CDR2 reads SVGAGI. The CDR3 sequence is 13 residues long. CDR3 residues: CASSYDGLGGYTF. The CDR3 DNA is TGTGCCAGCAGTTACGACGGCCTCGGGGGCTACACCTTC.

This clonotype was observed a handful of times. The chain has TRBV12-3 or TRBV12-4 and TRBJ2-2; no clear D gene. V lost 2 bases to trimming and J lost 5 bases, with 12 bases between them. The CDR3 has 15 residues. CDR3 sequence reads: CASSLPPGLTGELFF. CDR3 DNA sequence: TGTGCCAGCAGTTTACCCCCAGGTCTTACCGGGGAGCTGTTTTTT.

This sequence joins TRBV18 and TRBJ2-2, with 7 bases matching TRBD2. V shed 0 bases, J shed 0 bases, and the junction held 4 bases outside the gene matches. CDR1 KGHSH and CDR2 LQKENI come from the germline V gene. CDR3 length: 17 amino acids. The CDR3 sequence: CASSPPSLAANTGELFF. CDR3 nucleotide sequence: TGTGCCAGCTCACCACCGTCTCTAGCGGCGAACACCGGGGAGCTGTTTTTT.

The rearrangement joins TRBV27 to TRBJ1-3; weak D call: TRBD1 (5 bases). Germline CDR1 is MNHEY and CDR2 is SMNVEV (reference sequence). The CDR3 contains 15 residues. V shed 3 bases and J shed 0 bases, with 9 bases lying between them. The CDR3 nucleotides are TGTGCCAGCAGTTTCCAGAGGGGCTCTGGAAACACCATATATTTT. Protein sequence: CASSFQRGSGNTIYF.

The genes are TRBV18 and TRBJ1-1; TRBD1 aligns across 8 bases. Germline V gene lookup returns CDR1 KGHSH and CDR2 LQKENI. This CDR3 has 14 amino acids. Trimming cost V 2 bases and J 7 bases; bases outside gene matches: 6. Written as DNA, the CDR3 is TGTGCCAGCTCACCATCACCTACAGGGGGTGAAGCTTTCTTT. Residues: CASSPSPTGGEAFF. Together with reference TRBV18 and TRBJ1-1, the CDR3 gives the full variable domain: NAGVMQNPRHLVRRRGQEARLRCSPMKGHSHVYWYRQLPEEGLKFMVYLQKENIIDESGMPKERFSAEFPKEGPSILRIQQVVRGDSAAYFCASSPSPTGGEAFFGQGTRLTVV.

V gene TRBV7-2 combines with J gene TRBJ1-3; D is unresolved. CDR1 is SGHTA and CDR2 is FQGNSA in the germline V gene. The CDR3 contains 15 residues. Trimming removed 0 bases from V and 2 bases from J, with 8 bases in between. The CDR3 loop is CASSLALSAGNTIYF. CDR3 DNA sequence: TGTGCCAGCAGCTTAGCGCTTTCTGCTGGAAACACCATATATTTT.

V and J are TRBV18 and TRBJ2-5, with 10 bases that match TRBD1. Germline lookup yields CDR1 KGHSH and CDR2 LQKENI. This CDR3 has 15 amino acids. Trimming cost V 2 bases and J 4 bases; bases outside gene matches: 4. The CDR3 DNA follows: TGTGCCAGCTCACCAGAAGGACAGGGGGGAGAGACCCAGTACTTC. Translated: CASSPEGQGGETQYF.

The V and J genes are TRBV20-1 and TRBJ1-4; D call uncertain. With 6 bases removed from V and 7 bases from J, the gap between germline ends came to 21 bases. The CDR3 covers 15 residues. Germline CDR1 is DFQATT and CDR2 is SNEGSKA (reference sequence). This chain's CDR3 is CSAAGVGRRFEKLFF. In DNA, the CDR3 is TGCAGTGCCGCGGGTGTGGGCAGGCGCTTTGAAAAACTGTTTTTT.

V and J are TRBV6-2 or TRBV6-3 and TRBJ1-1, with D unclear. V was cut by 2 bases and J by 2 bases, with 18 bases left in between. The CDR3 totals 17 residues. The germline V gene has CDR1 MNHEY and CDR2 SVGEGT. The CDR3 nucleotides read TGTGCCAGCAGTTACGAGGTCGCCGGGCACGGAAACACTGAAGCTTTCTTT. Protein product: CASSYEVAGHGNTEAFF.

This clonotype was detected a few times. The CDR3 DNA is TGTGCCAGCAGCCGGGTGGACCAAGAGACCCAGTACTTC. Protein sequence: CASSRVDQETQYF. This chain uses TRBV28 with TRBJ2-5; D is ambiguous. CDR3 length equals 13 residues. Germline lookup yields CDR1 MDHEN and CDR2 SYDVKM. V lost 6 bases and J lost 0, with 8 bases in between.

Turning to this clonotype: Relative to the germline gene, one junction end is altered; a read error may explain this. The chain links TRBV9 to TRBJ2-3; 9 bases fit TRBD2. Germline CDR1 and CDR2: SGDLS and YYNGEE. This CDR3 is built from 14 residues. DNA of the CDR3: TGTGACAGCAACGGCGGGGGGGTGATGGATACGCAGTATTTT. Its translation: CDSNGGGVMDTQYF.